This T cell receptor (beta chain) was sequenced in a study of shared clonotypes between healthy human individuals. Remarks on this clone: Its antigen remains unknown.

The study, taken as a whole, reports: Naive CD4 clonotype sharing across several donors was around 5%. Despite large depth, sorted-subset datasets appeared incompletely sequenced.

The junction had 0 bases not matched to a gene; V was cut back by 1 base and J by 1 base. The CDR3 runs to 15 residues. In the authors' workflow: Junction-only sequences produced by ImmunoSEQ had no quality scores, so filtering differed. Method: immunoSEQ multiplex PCR; TCRdb's copy keeps in-frame clones and lacks some. Clonal size and the V and J genes are those of that table, whereas D and trimming came from the DNA. The sample yields roughly 1.4 million clones, approximately 98.5% seen once. This receptor was identified in a man younger than 40 in good health. Material for sequencing was naive CD4+ T cells sorted from blood. Subset meaning: CD45RA+ positively selected. The chain employs TRBV5-7 and TRBJ2-2; TRBD2 matches at 8 bases. TRBV5-7 is annotated as an ORF whose role is uncertain. CDR3 region: CASSLSGRNTGELFF. In DNA form, the CDR3 reads TGTGCCAGCAGCTTGAGCGGGAGGAACACCGGGGAGCTGTTTTTT.